These 25 T cell receptor beta chains were all obtained from the same sample, sequenced in a study of cytomegalovirus exposure and HLA in healthy donors (dated 2017 in TCRdb). Libraries were built with the immunoSEQ multiplex PCR assay. For the multiplex PCR, a mixture combining 60 forward primers for TCR Vbeta segments and 13 reverse primers for TCR Jbeta segments was used. TCRdb carries this immuneACCESS record with in-frame sequences only. Its versions omit some clonotypes, under half of them owing to an unresolved V gene in the studies checked, with the rest unexplained. The sample has more than 90,000 clones on record, approximately 76% of them singletons. The ten largest clones represent more than 6% of the sample. Sequencing input: PBMCs. The receptor source for this set is a middle-aged man in good health and CMV-seropositive.

The genes are TRBV15 and TRBJ2-2; D gene ambiguous. This CDR3 comprises 14 residues. CDR1 is LNHNV, CDR2 YYDKDF, per germline (reference sequence). The V gene lost 4 bases and the J gene lost 6 bases, with 12 bases spanning the gap. CDR3 DNA sequence: TGTGCCACCAGCAAAGCTAGTGGGTCCGGGGAGCTGTTTTTT. Its protein is CATSKASGSGELFF. Full variable domain (remainder filled in from reference TRBV15 and TRBJ2-2): DAMVIQNPRYQVTQFGKPVTLSCSQTLNHNVMYWYQQKSSQAPKLLFHYYDKDFNNEADTPDNFQSRRPNTSFCFLDIRSPGLGDTAMYLCATSKASGSGELFFGEGSRLTVL.

The CDR3 region is CASSEDRGLPFYSNQPQHF. CDR3 sequence (DNA): TGTGCCAGCAGCGAAGACAGGGGGCTCCCCTTTTATAGCAATCAGCCCCAGCATTTT. The chain employs TRBV7-2 and TRBJ1-5; TRBD1 agrees at 10 bases. The germline V gene encodes CDR1 SGHTA and CDR2 FQGNSA. The CDR3 sequence is 19 residues long. J was trimmed by 0 bases and V by 5 bases; bases with no gene match: 13.

The chain is built from TRBV15 and TRBJ1-2; D not resolved. Germline assignment: CDR1 LNHNV and CDR2 YYDKDF (reference sequence). V shed 5 bases and J shed 0 bases, with 10 bases lying between them. The CDR3 runs 14 residues. The CDR3: CATSRIYSNYGYTF. In nucleotides, the CDR3 is TGTGCCACCAGCCGCATCTATTCTAACTATGGCTACACCTTC.

The genes are TRBV19 and TRBJ1-2; weak D call: TRBD1 (6 bases). The CDR3 contains 14 residues. V gave up 7 bases and J gave up 8 bases, with 20 bases separating them. Germline CDR1 and CDR2: LNHDA and SQIVND (reference sequence). The CDR3 DNA reads TGTGCCAGTACACCACCCGGACAGCCTACAGGCTACACCTTC. Residues: CASTPPGQPTGYTF.

The table lists this clone with a few counts. The chain has TRBV27 and TRBJ2-3; 7 nucleotides line up with TRBD2. There are 16 residues in the CDR3. The germline V gene has CDR1 MNHEY and CDR2 SMNVEV (reference sequence). J was trimmed by 4 bases and V by 4 bases; bases with no gene match: 11. CDR3 DNA sequence: TGTGCCAGCAGTTCAATCCCGATGGGAGGGGCAGATACGCAGTATTTT. It codes for CASSSIPMGGADTQYF.

The chain is built from TRBV7-2 and TRBJ2-1, with 13 bases identical to TRBD2. CDR1 and CDR2 (germline): SGHTA, FQGNSA. This CDR3 has 15 residues. The trim removed 5 bases at V and 10 bases at J, leaving 8 bases unmatched. The CDR3 coding sequence is TGTGCCAGCAGCCCTGGACTAGCGGGGGCAAGGGAGCAGTTCTTC. It codes for CASSPGLAGAREQFF.

This clone was counted between two and nine times. The V and J genes are TRBV5-4 and TRBJ2-7; perhaps TRBD2 as D (6 bases). CDR3 size: 14 residues. V lost 3 bases, J lost 3 bases, and 13 bases lay in between. Germline lookup yields CDR1 SGHNT and CDR2 YYREEE (reference sequence). CDR3 amino acids: CASSSGTDGYEQYF. The CDR3 DNA follows: TGTGCCAGCAGCTCGGGGACTGACGGCTACGAGCAGTACTTC.

The chain carries TRBV27 and TRBJ2-2; TRBD1 is a possible D gene (5 bases). V was shortened by 3 bases and J by 6 bases, with 8 bases between the two germline ends. The CDR3 covers 13 residues. The V gene's germline CDR1 is MNHEY and CDR2 SMNVEV (reference sequence). The CDR3 region has the DNA TGTGCCAGCAGTTTCGTGACAGCCGGGGAGCTGTTTTTT. Translating gives CASSFVTAGELFF.

The gene calls are TRBV27 and TRBJ1-1, with a possible D match to TRBD1 (5 bases). Germline V lookup: CDR1 MNHEY, CDR2 SMNVEV (reference sequence). The CDR3 is made up of 15 amino acids. Trimming stripped 0 bases from V and 3 bases from J, with 11 bases between. CDR3 amino acids: CASSLSGGTDTEAFF. The CDR3 nucleotides are TGTGCCAGCAGTTTATCGGGGGGGACGGACACTGAAGCTTTCTTT.

CDR3 in DNA: TGTGCCATCACCGGACTCTCCGAGCAGTACTTC. Its protein product is CAITGLSEQYF. The chain combines TRBV6-1 with TRBJ2-7; D possibly corresponds to TRBD2 (5 bases). Trimming removed 10 bases at V and 6 bases at J, with 13 bases between. The CDR3 runs to 11 residues. Per germline, CDR1 MNHNS and CDR2 SASEGT.

The gene calls are TRBV10-3 and TRBJ2-7; perhaps TRBD1 as D (6 bases). The CDR3 contains 13 residues. Germline CDR1 reads ENHRY; CDR2 reads SYGVKD. V lost 2 bases and J lost 7, with 12 bases in between. In nucleotides, the CDR3 is TGTGCCATCAGTGAGGTCAGGGGCGGAGAGCAGTACTTC. Translation: CAISEVRGGEQYF.

The CDR3 bases are TGTGCCAGCAGTGAAGAGGGACAGGGCTATGGCTACACCTTC. Protein sequence: CASSEEGQGYGYTF. The gene calls are TRBV2 and TRBJ1-2; 9 bases are shared with TRBD1. In germline, CDR1 is SNHLY, CDR2 FYNNEI. J was trimmed by 4 bases and V by 1 base; bases with no gene match: 1. CDR3 length: 14 residues. Full variable domain (outside the CDR3, taken from reference TRBV2 and TRBJ1-2): EPEVTQTPSHQVTQMGQEVILRCVPISNHLYFYWYRQILGQKVEFLVSFYNNEISEKSEIFDDQFSVERPDGSNFTLKIRSTKLEDSAMYFCASSEEGQGYGYTFGSGTRLTVV.

This clone has a handful of counts. V and J are TRBV23-1 and TRBJ1-1, with 10 bases aligning to TRBD1. TRBV23-1 falls under the ORF class, with uncertain function. There are 16 residues in the CDR3. J was trimmed by 5 bases and V by 2 bases; bases with no gene match: 8. CDR3 in DNA: TGCGCCAGCAGTCAACCGAGGACAGGGGGGACGACTGAAGCTTTCTTT. Translated: CASSQPRTGGTTEAFF.

The genes are TRBV25-1 and TRBJ2-7; no reliable D call. V was clipped by 3 bases and J by 0 bases, with 6 bases between them. Germline-derived CDR1 and CDR2 are MGHDK and SYGVNS. The CDR3 totals 13 residues. This CDR3 is CASSDRISYEQYF. In nucleotides, the CDR3 is TGTGCCAGCAGTGACAGGATCTCCTACGAGCAGTACTTC.

The chain joins TRBV19 to TRBJ1-5; tentative D call: TRBD1 (5 bases). This CDR3 has 14 residues. V was shortened by 5 bases and J by 0 bases, with 8 bases between the two germline ends. CDR1 and CDR2 (germline): LNHDA, SQIVND (reference sequence). CDR3 amino acids: CASSPTVSNQPQHF. Written as DNA, the CDR3 is TGTGCCAGTAGTCCGACAGTTAGCAATCAGCCCCAGCATTTT.

V gene TRBV10-3 combines with J gene TRBJ2-3, with 8 bases matching TRBD2. Trimming removed 8 bases from V and 6 bases from J; junction bases left unmatched: 16. CDR3 length equals 16 residues. Germline lookup yields CDR1 ENHRY and CDR2 SYGVKD. The CDR3 nucleotides are TGTGCCATCGGGCCCCACCCAGCGGGAGTTGGGGATACGCAGTATTTT. It encodes CAIGPHPAGVGDTQYF.

The chain joins TRBV5-4 to TRBJ2-7; 7 bases fit TRBD2. V trimming: 2 bases; J trimming: 1 base; junction bases outside the gene matches: 12. CDR3 size: 17 residues. Germline V gene lookup returns CDR1 SGHNT and CDR2 YYREEE (reference sequence). CDR3 sequence (DNA): TGTGCCAGCAGCTTTCCTGAGCCTTCTAGCGGTTCCTACGAGCAGTACTTC. Translation: CASSFPEPSSGSYEQYF.

This chain joins TRBV7-9 and TRBJ2-5; 9 nucleotides align to TRBD1. Germline-derived CDR1 and CDR2 are SEHNR and FQNEAQ (reference sequence). This CDR3 contains 14 residues. Unmatched junction bases numbered 5, after V lost 5 bases and J lost 4 bases. The CDR3: CASSPRQGGETQYF. The DNA for the CDR3 is TGTGCCAGCAGCCCCAGACAGGGGGGAGAGACCCAGTACTTC.

The gene calls are TRBV6-5 and TRBJ2-3; D is perhaps TRBD1 (5 bases). From germline, CDR1 is MNHEY and CDR2 SVGAGI. This CDR3 has 15 residues. The V end was cut by 5 bases, the J end by 0 bases, with 12 bases between. CDR3 nucleotides: TGTGCCAGCAGTCTACAGGAATCTAGCACAGATACGCAGTATTTT. This translates into CASSLQESSTDTQYF.

The chain combines TRBV29-1 with TRBJ1-3; a possible D gene is TRBD1 (6 bases). Germline lookup yields CDR1 SQVTM and CDR2 ANQGSEA. The CDR3 has 14 amino acids. Trimming took off 2 bases at V and 1 base at J, with 9 bases between the two ends. The CDR3: CSVEKQGSGNTIYF. CDR3 in DNA: TGCAGCGTTGAAAAACAGGGTTCTGGAAACACCATATATTTT.

The chain couples TRBV25-1 to TRBJ2-3, with D tentatively TRBD1 (5 bases). The CDR3 consists of 15 residues. V was clipped by 7 bases and J by 8 bases, with 22 bases between them. The germline V gene has CDR1 MGHDK and CDR2 SYGVNS. The CDR3 loop reads CASNCSRICRGTQYF. The CDR3 coding sequence is TGTGCCAGCAACTGCTCCAGGATCTGTAGGGGTACGCAGTATTTT. The full variable domain, rest sourced from reference TRBV25-1 and TRBJ2-3, is EADIYQTPRYLVIGTGKKITLECSQTMGHDKMYWYQQDPGMELHLIHYSYGVNSTEKGDLSSESTVSRIRTEHFPLTLESARPSHTSQYLCASNCSRICRGTQYFGPGTRLTVL.

The J gene is TRBJ2-1, the V gene TRBV10-3, with 9 bases matching TRBD2. V shed 6 bases and J 0 bases; nucleotides not matched to a gene: 15. The germline CDR1 and CDR2 sequences are ENHRY and SYGVKD. This CDR3 is 19 amino acids long. The CDR3 sequence is CAISGPLGAGGRSYNEQFF. CDR3 bases: TGTGCCATCAGCGGGCCCTTGGGGGCGGGAGGGCGCTCCTACAATGAGCAGTTCTTC.

This chain uses TRBV27 with TRBJ2-2, with TRBD2 identical over 12 bases. This CDR3 comprises 18 residues. V trimming: 5 bases; J trimming: 4 bases; junction bases outside the gene matches: 11. The germline CDR1 and CDR2 sequences are MNHEY and SMNVEV (reference sequence). CDR3 protein: CASSQTSGGMVFTGELFF. Here the CDR3 DNA reads TGTGCCAGCAGTCAAACTAGCGGGGGGATGGTTTTCACCGGGGAGCTGTTTTTT.

The table lists this clone with a few counts. V gene TRBV7-2 combines with J gene TRBJ2-1; maybe TRBD2 (5 bases). V lost 8 bases, J lost 4 bases, and 12 bases lay in between. This CDR3 is 13 amino acids long. Germline lookup yields CDR1 SGHTA and CDR2 FQGNSA. The CDR3 here is CASGPRGYNEQFF. CDR3 DNA: TGTGCCAGCGGGCCCCGAGGGTACAATGAGCAGTTCTTC.

CDR3 region: CASSVEGAGYEQYF. CDR3 bases: TGTGCCAGCAGCGTAGAAGGGGCGGGGTACGAGCAGTACTTC. This sequence joins TRBV9 and TRBJ2-7, with D possibly TRBD2 on 6 matching bases. Trimming left V 0 bases short and J 4 bases short, with 11 bases between. Germline CDR1 and CDR2: SGDLS and YYNGEE. The CDR3 is 14 residues long.